This TCR beta chain emerged from a study of shared clonotypes between healthy human individuals. Memory CD4+ cells were the fraction left after CD45RA+ naive selection. V dropped 4 bases and J dropped 7; count of bases not matched to a gene: 6. The CDR3 length is 14 residues. The germline gives CDR1 SGDLS, CDR2 YYNGEE. Findings of the study overall: Among four donors, roughly 5% of naive CD4 clonotypes were found in common. Naive subsets tended to show greater estimated richness than memory subsets.

Clones were read by immunoSEQ multiplex PCR, and TCRdb kept only the in-frame ones, dropping some. The sample consists of approximately 1,500,000 clones, around 95% of them appearing once. In the case of this clone: Antigen unknown.

The sequencing sample was made of naive CD4+ T cells sorted from blood. Subset defined: CD45RA+ positively selected. The sequence derives from a man younger than 45 in good health. The chain is built from TRBV9 and TRBJ2-3; TRBD1 agrees at 10 bases. The CDR3 nucleotides are TGTGCCAGCAGCCTGGGGACAGGGGTGAATACGCAGTATTTT. The encoded protein is CASSLGTGVNTQYF.